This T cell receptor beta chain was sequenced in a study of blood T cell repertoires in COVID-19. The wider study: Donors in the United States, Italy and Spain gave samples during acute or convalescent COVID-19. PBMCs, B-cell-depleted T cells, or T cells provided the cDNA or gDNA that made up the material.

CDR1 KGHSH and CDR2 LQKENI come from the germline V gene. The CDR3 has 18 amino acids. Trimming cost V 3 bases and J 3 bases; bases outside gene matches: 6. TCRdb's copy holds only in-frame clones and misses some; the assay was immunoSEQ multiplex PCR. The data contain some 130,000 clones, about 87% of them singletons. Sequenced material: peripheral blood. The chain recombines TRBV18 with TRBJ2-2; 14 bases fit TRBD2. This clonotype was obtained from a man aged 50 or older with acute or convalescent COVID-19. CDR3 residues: CASSPLGLAGVDTGELFF. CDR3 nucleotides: TGTGCCAGCTCACCGTTGGGACTAGCGGGAGTAGACACCGGGGAGCTGTTTTTT.